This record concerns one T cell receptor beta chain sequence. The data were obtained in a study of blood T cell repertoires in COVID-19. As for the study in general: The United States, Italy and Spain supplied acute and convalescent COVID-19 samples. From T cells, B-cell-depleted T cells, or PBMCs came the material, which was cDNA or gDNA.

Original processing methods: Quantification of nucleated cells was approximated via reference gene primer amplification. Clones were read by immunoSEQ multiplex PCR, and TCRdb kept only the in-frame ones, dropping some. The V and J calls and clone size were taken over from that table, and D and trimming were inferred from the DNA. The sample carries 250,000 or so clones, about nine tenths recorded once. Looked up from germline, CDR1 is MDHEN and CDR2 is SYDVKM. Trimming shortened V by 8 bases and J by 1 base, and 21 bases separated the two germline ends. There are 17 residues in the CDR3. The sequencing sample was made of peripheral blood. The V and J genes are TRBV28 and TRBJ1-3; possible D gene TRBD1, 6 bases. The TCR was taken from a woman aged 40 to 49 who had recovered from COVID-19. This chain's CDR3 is CASSSRPGGASGNTIYF. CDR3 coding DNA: TGTGCCAGCTCATCAAGGCCGGGGGGGGCGTCTGGAAACACCATATATTTT.